The 21 T cell receptor beta chains given below trace back to one sample, sequenced in a study of OX40 agonist ivuxolimab in advanced cancers. TCRdb's table, derived via immunoSEQ multiplex PCR, lists solely in-frame clones and lacks some. The table shows approximately 80,000 clones, with roughly nine tenths occurring only once. The material sequenced was CD4+ or CD8+ T cells sorted from blood, taken in a trial of the OX40 agonist ivuxolimab. The receptors here all came from an adult with an advanced solid tumor such as melanoma, head and neck, liver or kidney cancer.

A few counts support this clone. CDR3 sequence reads: CASTGENIMNTEAFF. DNA of the CDR3: TGTGCCTCGACAGGCGAAAATATCATGAACACTGAAGCTTTCTTT. The chain combines TRBV30 with TRBJ1-1; a possible D gene is TRBD1 (6 bases). The CDR3 is 15 amino acids. CDR1 GTSNPN and CDR2 SVGIG come from the germline V gene (reference sequence). Trimming left V 7 bases short and J 0 bases short, with 18 bases between.

The V call is TRBV5-6, the J call TRBJ1-1; no clear D. The CDR3 is made up of 12 amino acids. Germline V CDR1 and CDR2: SGHDT, YYEEEE. Trimming shortened V by 4 bases and J by 7 bases, and 11 bases separated the two germline ends. CDR3 protein: CASSLGYSEAFF. The CDR3 DNA is TGTGCCAGCAGCCTTGGATATAGTGAAGCTTTCTTT.

The rearrangement links TRBV9 to TRBJ2-5; D is possibly TRBD1 (5 bases). V was trimmed by 3 bases and J by 0 bases, leaving 6 bases between them. CDR3 length equals 13 residues. Looked up from germline, CDR1 is SGDLS and CDR2 is YYNGEE. As DNA, the CDR3 is TGTGCCAGCAGCGAGGGGTACCAAGAGACCCAGTACTTC. This gives the protein CASSEGYQETQYF.

The rearrangement uses TRBV4-3 and TRBJ2-1; D possibly uses TRBD1 or TRBD2 (5 bases each). This CDR3 contains 12 residues. Germline V gene sequence: CDR1 LGHNA, CDR2 YSLEER. V lost 1 base, J lost 12 bases, and 10 bases lay in between. The CDR3 region is CASSQGPGPQFF. CDR3 nucleotide sequence: TGCGCCAGCAGCCAAGGTCCGGGACCGCAGTTCTTC.

The rearrangement links TRBV4-3 to TRBJ2-3; 9 bases fit TRBD2. Per germline, CDR1 LGHNA and CDR2 YSLEER. J gave up 5 bases and V 2 bases, and 5 bases lay outside the gene matches. This CDR3 is 15 amino acids long. CDR3 sequence reads: CASSQTGLAGDTQYF. In nucleotides, the CDR3 is TGCGCCAGCAGCCAAACGGGACTAGCTGGAGATACGCAGTATTTT.

The chain carries TRBV30 and TRBJ2-1; D perhaps matches TRBD2 (5 bases). Germline lookup yields CDR1 GTSNPN and CDR2 SVGIG (reference sequence). The V end lost 7 bases, the J end lost 3 bases, and 13 bases lay between the germline ends. CDR3 length: 13 amino acids. CDR3 bases: TGTGCCTCCCCAGCGGCCCGCTACAATGAGCAGTTCTTC. Translated, it gives CASPAARYNEQFF.

The chain links TRBV2 to TRBJ1-5; D is ambiguous. CDR1 SNHLY and CDR2 FYNNEI come from the germline V gene. V lost 5 bases to trimming and J lost 0 bases, with 11 bases between them. There are 15 residues in the CDR3. CDR3 nucleotides: TGTGCCAGCAGTCTTACGGGTACTAGCAATCAGCCCCAGCATTTT. This sequence encodes CASSLTGTSNQPQHF.

J is TRBJ2-3 and V is TRBV27; D unresolved. Trimming left V 2 bases short and J 0 bases short, with 0 bases between. Germline V gene lookup returns CDR1 MNHEY and CDR2 SMNVEV (reference sequence). The CDR3 consists of 12 residues. The CDR3 DNA reads TGTGCCAGCAGTTTAAGCACAGATACGCAGTATTTT. Its protein is CASSLSTDTQYF.

V gene TRBV6-1 combines with J gene TRBJ2-7; D is undetermined. This CDR3 is built from 14 residues. Between the trimmed V and J ends, which lost 6 bases and 2 bases, there was a span of 14 bases. Germline loops: CDR1 MNHNS, CDR2 SASEGT. The DNA for the CDR3 is TGTGCCAGCAGGGAACTGAGGAAGACCTACGAGCAGTACTTC. It yields the protein CASRELRKTYEQYF.

The rearrangement links TRBV27 to TRBJ1-5; D not resolved. Germline lookup yields CDR1 MNHEY and CDR2 SMNVEV (reference sequence). V was clipped by 5 bases and J by 6 bases, with 11 bases between them. The CDR3 contains 13 residues. For the CDR3, the DNA is TGTGCCAGCAGTCACATCCCTAGTCAGCCCCAGCATTTT. Translation: CASSHIPSQPQHF.

Note on this clone: This CDR3 is also generated by other DNA sequences in the sample. CDR3 nucleotides: TGTGCCAGTAGTATTCGAGAGACCCAGTACTTC. Translating gives CASSIRETQYF. V and J are TRBV19 and TRBJ2-5; D is unresolved. Germline V gives CDR1 LNHDA, CDR2 SQIVND (reference sequence). Trimming shortened V by 3 bases and J by 4 bases, and 3 bases separated the two germline ends. The CDR3 extends over 11 amino acids.

V gene TRBV19 combines with J gene TRBJ1-2; D is ambiguous. This CDR3 is built from 17 residues. The germline CDR1 and CDR2 sequences are LNHDA and SQIVND (reference sequence). V was cut by 1 base and J by 2 bases, with 17 bases left in between. CDR3 loop: CASSIGEDVMGNYGYTF. CDR3 bases: TGTGCCAGTAGTATAGGGGAAGATGTGATGGGCAACTATGGCTACACCTTC. Full variable domain (outside the CDR3, taken from reference TRBV19 and TRBJ1-2): DGGITQSPKYLFRKEGQNVTLSCEQNLNHDAMYWYRQDPGQGLRLIYYSQIVNDFQKGDIAEGYSVSREKKESFPLTVTSAQKNPTAFYLCASSIGEDVMGNYGYTFGSGTRLTVV.

This rearrangement joins TRBV19 to TRBJ1-2; 8 positions match TRBD1. Germline trimming cut 4 bases from V and 4 bases from J; bases unmatched to any gene: 5. Germline V gene sequence: CDR1 LNHDA, CDR2 SQIVND (reference sequence). This CDR3 region has 14 residues. CDR3 sequence: CASSSGQGIYGYTF. CDR3 bases: TGTGCCAGTAGTAGTGGACAGGGAATCTATGGCTACACCTTC.

This chain uses TRBV4-1 with TRBJ2-3; tentative D call: TRBD1 (5 bases). CDR3 length: 15 residues. Trimming shortened V by 4 bases and J by 1 base, and 12 bases separated the two germline ends. Germline-derived CDR1 and CDR2 are MGHRA and YSYEKL. The CDR3 loop reads CASSPLWGGTDTQYF. The CDR3 DNA is TGCGCCAGCAGCCCCTTGTGGGGCGGCACAGATACGCAGTATTTT.

The rearrangement links TRBV28 to TRBJ2-1; D perhaps matches TRBD2 (6 bases). Germline CDR1 reads MDHEN; CDR2 reads SYDVKM. Trimming took off 0 bases at V and 3 bases at J, with 12 bases between the two ends. This CDR3 spans 16 amino acids. The CDR3: CASSLWVAGLYNEQFF. CDR3 sequence (DNA): TGTGCCAGCAGTTTATGGGTGGCGGGACTCTACAATGAGCAGTTCTTC.

This clone was counted only a few times. This chain links TRBV4-2 with TRBJ1-3; D is uncertain. V shed 1 base and J shed 0 bases, with 10 bases lying between them. This CDR3 has 16 amino acids. Per the germline V gene, CDR1 is LGHNA and CDR2 is YNFKEQ. The DNA for the CDR3 is TGTGCCAGCAGCCAAGTGGAAGGGCTCTCTGGAAACACCATATATTTT. This sequence encodes CASSQVEGLSGNTIYF.

This chain joins TRBV7-2 and TRBJ2-1, with 8 bases identical to TRBD1. The V gene end was trimmed by 6 bases and the J gene end by 2 bases; junction bases not matched to a gene: 9. Germline V gene data show CDR1 as SGHTA and CDR2 as FQGNSA. This CDR3 has 16 residues. The chain's CDR3 is CASRSSGTGAYNEQFF. The CDR3 nucleotides are TGTGCCAGCAGATCATCCGGGACAGGAGCCTACAATGAGCAGTTCTTC.

The chain recombines TRBV4-2 with TRBJ2-3, with 12 bases identical to TRBD2. This CDR3 is built from 16 residues. CDR1 and CDR2 from the germline V gene are LGHNA and YNFKEQ. The V gene end was trimmed by 4 bases and the J gene end by 7 bases; junction bases not matched to a gene: 9. The CDR3 DNA reads TGTGCCAGCAGCCTGGTTATCGGGACTAGCGGGTATACGCAGTATTTT. Its protein is CASSLVIGTSGYTQYF.

This chain uses TRBV4-3 with TRBJ1-6, with unresolved D. The germline V gene has CDR1 LGHNA and CDR2 YSLEER. The CDR3 consists of 14 residues. V was pared by 0 bases and J by 9 bases, with 9 bases between. The CDR3 here is CASSQEPAGSPLHF. The CDR3 nucleotides read TGCGCCAGCAGCCAAGAACCAGCAGGTTCACCCCTCCACTTT.

This chain uses TRBV28 with TRBJ2-7; perhaps TRBD2 as D (7 bases). The CDR3 runs to 15 residues. In germline, CDR1 is MDHEN, CDR2 SYDVKM. Trimming took off 3 bases at V and 4 bases at J, with 16 bases between the two ends. CDR3 sequence reads: CASSFGRGQVYEQYF. The CDR3 bases are TGTGCCAGCAGTTTCGGGCGGGGGCAGGTGTACGAGCAGTACTTC. Filled out from reference TRBV28 and TRBJ2-7, the complete variable domain reads DVKVTQSSRYLVKRTGEKVFLECVQDMDHENMFWYRQDPGLGLRLIYFSYDVKMKEKGDIPEGYSVSREKKERFSLILESASTNQTSMYLCASSFGRGQVYEQYFGPGTRLTVT.

The chain joins TRBV30 to TRBJ2-7; D unclear. The CDR3 has 14 amino acids. Trimming pared 3 bases from V and 0 bases from J, leaving 12 bases between. Germline values: CDR1 GTSNPN, CDR2 SVGIG (reference sequence). The CDR3 region is CAWSRTRSSYEQYF. DNA for the CDR3: TGTGCCTGGAGCCGAACAAGAAGCTCCTACGAGCAGTACTTC.